The rows below give T cell receptor beta chains drawn from one sample of a study of shared clonotypes between healthy human individuals. TCRdb's copy holds only in-frame clones and misses some; the assay was immunoSEQ multiplex PCR. The sample yields about 2.4 million clones, roughly nine tenths seen once. The sample consisted of naive CD4+ T cells sorted from blood. The receptor source for this set is a man younger than 30 in good health. Both conserved end residues are part of each CDR3.

len,v_gene,CDR3aa
13,TRBV7-2,CASSRTVNTEAFF
16,TRBV7-2,CASSLSGAGSTGELFF
15,TRBV9,CASSAPVAGANVLTF
15,TRBV6-5,CASTSGDRESVAYTF
15,TRBV18,CASSPPMASYNEQFF
15,TRBV6-5,CASSYSSQGGGKLFF
13,TRBV27,CASTPHRGNEQFF
13,TRBV6-4,CASSVGGLSPLHF
14,TRBV27,CASSFQQGGSEQYF
13,TRBV6-1,CASSDRDYQPQHF
13,TRBV29-1,CSVKQTTNEKLFF
15,TRBV19,CASSAYPGLTYEQYF
15,TRBV5-8,CASSFTGRGPNEQFF
12,TRBV6-1,CASSVGVEKLFF
15,TRBV6-5,CASSYDRAKQETQYF
15,TRBV6-1,CASSQGPNSNQPQHF
14,TRBV6-6,CASSDSGGTYEQYF
17,TRBV9,CASSDRAGTGRQETQYF
15,TRBV4-1,CASSHGDRGEQPQHF
18,TRBV28,CASSSPYPWDTRTDTQYF
14,TRBV7-6,CASSLDTNTGELFF
14,TRBV7-2,CASSPGTAFDGYTF
15,TRBV6-5,CASSYRSAGRYEQYF
14,TRBV28,CASSQVSTHYGYTF
16,TRBV2,CASRGQVVSYNSPLHF
14,TRBV6-5,CASTPAGTNTEAFF
15,TRBV2,CASRAGTGGFNGYTF
16,TRBV5-1,CASSLVTGGGTDTQYF
14,TRBV7-9,CASSGQGAGQPQHF
15,TRBV18,CASSETGKSNQPQHF
16,TRBV11-3,CASSLGRGTSTGELFF
14,TRBV27,CASSFRDRDEKLFF
14,TRBV2,CASTNQGRNTEAFF
13,TRBV6-6,CASRTDSNEKLFF
14,TRBV4-3,CASSPGLQRNEQFF
16,TRBV6-5,CASSSLGQAGSYEQYF
12,TRBV2,CASLRGAETQYF
12,TRBV29-1,CSVEKGGYEQYF
19,TRBV5-1,CASTWRGGPGQGASEGYTF
13,TRBV28,CASSERSSYEQYF